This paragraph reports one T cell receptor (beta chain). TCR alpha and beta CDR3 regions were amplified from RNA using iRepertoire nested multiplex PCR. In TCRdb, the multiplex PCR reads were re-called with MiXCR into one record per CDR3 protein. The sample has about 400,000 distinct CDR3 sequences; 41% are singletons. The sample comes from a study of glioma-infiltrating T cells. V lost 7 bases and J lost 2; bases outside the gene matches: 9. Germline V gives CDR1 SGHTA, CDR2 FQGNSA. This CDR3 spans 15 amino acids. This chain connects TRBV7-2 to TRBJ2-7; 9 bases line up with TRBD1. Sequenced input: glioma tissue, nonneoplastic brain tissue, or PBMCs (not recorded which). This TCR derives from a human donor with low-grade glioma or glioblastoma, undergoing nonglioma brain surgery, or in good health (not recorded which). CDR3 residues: CASTEDRGNPYEQYF. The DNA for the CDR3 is TGTGCCAGCACCGAGGACAGGGGAAATCCCTACGAGCAGTACTTC.